This passage covers 28 T cell receptor beta chains from one sample sequenced in a study of control samples from healthy donors and cancer patients. Assay used: immunoSEQ multiplex PCR; TCRdb lists only in-frame clones, some missing. The sample has some 87,000 clones; 65% to 90% are singletons. Sequenced material: PBMCs. These receptors came from a man aged 60 to 75 with head and neck cancer.

This chain links TRBV11-3 with TRBJ2-1, with TRBD2 matching over 12 bases. Germline CDR1 and CDR2: SGHNT and YENEEA. The CDR3 is 18 residues long. The trim removed 5 bases at V and 0 bases at J, leaving 8 bases unmatched. The CDR3 sequence is CASSQPETSGGSYNEQFF. CDR3 nucleotides: TGTGCCAGCAGCCAACCCGAGACTAGCGGGGGCTCCTACAATGAGCAGTTCTTC. Based on the CDR3 plus reference TRBV11-3 and TRBJ2-1, the full variable domain is EAGVVQSPRYKIIEKKQPVAFWCNPISGHNTLYWYLQNLGQGPELLIRYENEEAVDDSQLPKDRFSAERLKGVDSTLKIQPAELGDSAVYLCASSQPETSGGSYNEQFFGPGTRLTVL.

The chain recombines TRBV11-2 with TRBJ2-7, with D maybe TRBD2 (6 bases). Trimming took off 1 base at V and 2 bases at J, with 12 bases between the two ends. CDR1 is SGHAT, CDR2 FQNNGV, per germline. The CDR3 is 15 amino acids. CDR3 DNA: TGTGCCAGCAGCTTAGGGCGCGGGGTAACCTACGAGCAGTACTTC. Its translation: CASSLGRGVTYEQYF.

This rearrangement joins TRBV19 to TRBJ1-5; the D is unclear. V lost 0 bases to trimming and J lost 0 bases, with 6 bases between them. The CDR3 spans 15 residues. Germline V gene data show CDR1 as LNHDA and CDR2 as SQIVND (reference sequence). The CDR3 DNA reads TGTGCCAGTAGTATAGAGGGCAATAGCAATCAGCCCCAGCATTTT. Its translation: CASSIEGNSNQPQHF. The full variable domain, completed using reference TRBV19 and TRBJ1-5, is DGGITQSPKYLFRKEGQNVTLSCEQNLNHDAMYWYRQDPGQGLRLIYYSQIVNDFQKGDIAEGYSVSREKKESFPLTVTSAQKNPTAFYLCASSIEGNSNQPQHFGDGTRLSIL.

J is TRBJ2-1 and V is TRBV18, with a weak D call TRBD2 (6 bases). Trimming shortened V by 3 bases and J by 12 bases, and 12 bases separated the two germline ends. Germline CDR1 and CDR2: KGHSH and LQKENI. This CDR3 is 12 amino acids long. CDR3 in DNA: TGTGCCAGCTCACCGTCCCGGGACTCGCAGTTCTTC. Its protein product is CASSPSRDSQFF. Drawing the rest from reference TRBV18 and TRBJ2-1, the complete variable domain is NAGVMQNPRHLVRRRGQEARLRCSPMKGHSHVYWYRQLPEEGLKFMVYLQKENIIDESGMPKERFSAEFPKEGPSILRIQQVVRGDSAAYFCASSPSRDSQFFGPGTRLTVL.

The chain joins TRBV6-5 to TRBJ2-2; unclear D gene. CDR1 and CDR2 from the germline V gene are MNHEY and SVGAGI. This CDR3 spans 15 amino acids. Trimming took off 5 bases at V and 2 bases at J, with 12 bases between the two ends. The CDR3 sequence: CASSRASSNTGELFF. CDR3 DNA: TGTGCCAGCAGTCGGGCCTCCTCAAACACCGGGGAGCTGTTTTTT.

The V call is TRBV5-1, the J call TRBJ2-1; D perhaps matches TRBD2 (7 bases). This CDR3 region has 19 residues. Germline V CDR1 and CDR2: SGHRS, YFSETQ. Trimming took 3 bases from V and 4 from J, leaving 26 bases between them. The chain's CDR3 is CASSSLGGRAALFYNEQFF. The CDR3 DNA reads TGCGCCAGCAGCTCCCTCGGGGGGCGCGCGGCCCTCTTTTACAATGAGCAGTTCTTC.

This clone showed up just once. The chain couples TRBV5-1 to TRBJ1-1, with 8 bases identical to TRBD1. V was clipped by 2 bases and J by 6 bases; unmatched bases: 6. The CDR3 has 14 amino acids. The V gene's germline CDR1 is SGHRS and CDR2 YFSETQ. For the CDR3, the DNA is TGCGCCAGCAGCTTTGACAGGGGCGGGTCTGAAGCTTTCTTT. This codes for CASSFDRGGSEAFF.

This chain joins TRBV18 and TRBJ2-5; D gene unclear. Trimming pared 3 bases from V and 4 bases from J, leaving 12 bases between. Germline V lookup: CDR1 KGHSH, CDR2 LQKENI. The CDR3 spans 14 residues. As DNA, the CDR3 is TGTGCCAGCTCACCCCCCGGGTTGGGAGAGACCCAGTACTTC. Translation: CASSPPGLGETQYF.

This chain uses TRBV5-1 with TRBJ2-3, with a possible D match to TRBD1 (5 bases). Germline V gene data show CDR1 as SGHRS and CDR2 as YFSETQ. The CDR3 spans 13 residues. V dropped 5 bases and J dropped 3 bases, with 10 bases sitting between them. CDR3 protein: CASRADRTDTQYF. CDR3 DNA: TGCGCCAGCAGAGCCGACAGAACAGATACGCAGTATTTT.

This chain joins TRBV3-1 (or the pseudogene TRBV3-2) and TRBJ2-7; 7 bases are a match to TRBD2. Germline assignment: CDR1 LGHDT and CDR2 YNNKEL (reference sequence). The CDR3 covers 14 residues. V shed 1 base and J 3 bases; nucleotides not matched to a gene: 3. Here the CDR3 DNA reads TGTGCCAGCAGCCAAGGAGGGAGGGTCTACGAGCAGTACTTC. Its protein product is CASSQGGRVYEQYF.

This clone was observed a single time. The chain joins TRBV27 to TRBJ1-6; 8 bases align to TRBD1. Germline loops: CDR1 MNHEY, CDR2 SMNVEV (reference sequence). The junction had 8 bases not matched to a gene; V was cut back by 0 bases and J by 7 bases. This CDR3 spans 17 amino acids. This CDR3 reads CASSLSGTRQGNSPLHF. CDR3 bases: TGTGCCAGCAGTTTATCGGGGACCCGACAGGGGAATTCACCCCTCCACTTT.

The gene calls are TRBV7-8 and TRBJ1-2; the D gene is possibly TRBD1 (5 bases). Between the trimmed V and J ends, which lost 2 bases and 7 bases, there was a span of 17 bases. The germline V gene has CDR1 SGHVS and CDR2 FQNEAQ. The CDR3 is 15 residues long. CDR3: CASSLLGPPKGGYTF. The CDR3 nucleotides are TGTGCCAGCAGCTTATTGGGGCCTCCAAAGGGTGGCTACACCTTC.

The chain recombines TRBV6-6 with TRBJ2-4; D possibly matches TRBD1 or TRBD2 (5 bases each). Germline V gives CDR1 MNHNY, CDR2 SVGAGI (reference sequence). V lost 6 bases to trimming and J lost 1 base, with 16 bases between them. This CDR3 is 16 amino acids long. The CDR3 sequence is CASRWGPLGAKNIQYF. DNA of the CDR3: TGTGCCAGCAGATGGGGACCCCTGGGGGCCAAAAACATTCAGTACTTC.

The gene calls are TRBV5-1 and TRBJ1-1, with a tentative D call TRBD1 (5 bases). Looked up from germline, CDR1 is SGHRS and CDR2 is YFSETQ. The CDR3 has 14 amino acids. V was pared by 2 bases and J by 4 bases, with 12 bases between. Written as DNA, the CDR3 is TGCGCCAGCAGCTTCACGGGGCAGATCACTGAAGCTTTCTTT. Translation: CASSFTGQITEAFF.

The chain has TRBV6-5 and TRBJ1-5, with 7 nucleotides matching TRBD1. The germline gives CDR1 MNHEY, CDR2 SVGAGI. After removal of 4 bases from V and 3 bases from J, the junction contained 3 bases not matched to a gene. The CDR3 length is 14 residues. CDR3 residues: CASSWTGVNQPQHF. The CDR3 DNA follows: TGTGCCAGCAGTTGGACAGGTGTCAATCAGCCCCAGCATTTT.

The V gene is TRBV29-1, the J gene TRBJ2-5; 7 bases align to TRBD1. The CDR3 is 12 residues long. Trimming took 4 bases from V and 2 from J; bases not matched to a gene: 1. CDR1 and CDR2 (germline): SQVTM, ANQGSEA. The CDR3 DNA follows: TGCAGCGTTGGGGGACAGCAAGAGACCCAGTACTTC. Translating it yields CSVGGQQETQYF.

The V and J genes are TRBV3-1 (or the pseudogene TRBV3-2) and TRBJ2-7; 10 nucleotides agree with TRBD2. The CDR3 sequence is 13 residues long. Per germline, CDR1 LGHDT and CDR2 YNNKEL (reference sequence). V shed 5 bases and J 3 bases; nucleotides not matched to a gene: 1. The CDR3 loop is CASSTSGDYEQYF. The DNA for the CDR3 is TGTGCCAGCAGCACTAGCGGGGACTACGAGCAGTACTTC.

The chain joins TRBV5-1 to TRBJ1-3; D not certain. CDR3 length: 15 residues. Germline V gene data show CDR1 as SGHRS and CDR2 as YFSETQ. Between the trimmed V and J ends, which lost 1 base and 0 bases, there was a span of 8 bases. CDR3 in amino acids: CASSLPESSGNTIYF. The DNA for the CDR3 is TGCGCCAGCAGCTTGCCCGAGAGCTCTGGAAACACCATATATTTT.

The CDR3 DNA reads as TGTGCCAGCTCACCCCAGCTGAAGAGCTCCTACAATGAGCAGTTCTTC. Its translation is CASSPQLKSSYNEQFF. The chain couples TRBV18 to TRBJ2-1; no clear D gene. The germline V gene encodes CDR1 KGHSH and CDR2 LQKENI. This CDR3 has 16 residues. The V and J ends lost 3 bases and 0 bases respectively, with 12 bases between them.

This sequence joins TRBV5-4 and TRBJ2-2; D remains unclear. The germline V gene has CDR1 SGHNT and CDR2 YYREEE (reference sequence). There are 13 residues in the CDR3. V was trimmed by 2 bases and J by 6 bases, leaving 8 bases between them. The chain's CDR3 is CASSFRLAGELFF. CDR3 DNA: TGTGCCAGCAGCTTCCGCCTGGCCGGGGAGCTGTTTTTT.

DNA of the CDR3: TGTGCCAGCAGTACCACAGGGCTCGATGAGCAGTTCTTC. It encodes CASSTTGLDEQFF. This chain connects TRBV28 to TRBJ2-1; TRBD1 is a possible D gene (6 bases). Germline V gene data show CDR1 as MDHEN and CDR2 as SYDVKM. The CDR3 extends over 13 amino acids. Trimming stripped 5 bases from V and 8 bases from J, with 13 bases between.

This clone appeared a single time. The rearrangement joins TRBV7-2 to TRBJ2-5, with 7 bases matching TRBD1. CDR1 is SGHTA, CDR2 FQGNSA, per germline. V trimming: 5 bases; J trimming: 2 bases; junction bases outside the gene matches: 5. This CDR3 is 14 amino acids long. The CDR3 coding sequence is TGTGCCAGCAGCGGCTCGGGACAGCAAGAGACCCAGTACTTC. It translates to CASSGSGQQETQYF.

V and J are TRBV18 and TRBJ1-3; D is uncertain. The CDR3 extends over 12 amino acids. Germline values: CDR1 KGHSH, CDR2 LQKENI. V was cut by 0 bases and J by 4 bases, with 1 base left in between. CDR3 sequence (DNA): TGTGCCAGCTCACCACCGGGAAACACCATATATTTT. Amino acids: CASSPPGNTIYF.

The genes are TRBV10-2 and TRBJ2-5; 8 bases agree with TRBD1. V dropped 6 bases and J dropped 2; count of bases not matched to a gene: 5. The CDR3 extends over 14 amino acids. Germline V lookup: CDR1 WSHSY, CDR2 SAAADI. For the CDR3, the DNA is TGCGCCAGCAGAGCAGGGGGCCAACAAGAGACCCAGTACTTC. It encodes CASRAGGQQETQYF.

The rearrangement joins TRBV10-3 to TRBJ2-1, with D perhaps matching TRBD1 or TRBD2 (5 bases each). Per germline, CDR1 ENHRY and CDR2 SYGVKD. This CDR3 comprises 14 residues. V dropped 0 bases and J dropped 12 bases, with 15 bases sitting between them. CDR3 sequence: CAISESEVVGRQFF. DNA for the CDR3: TGTGCCATCAGTGAGTCGGAGGTCGTGGGACGGCAGTTCTTC.

The chain recombines TRBV5-5 with TRBJ2-1; D might be TRBD2 (6 bases). V lost 4 bases and J 7 bases, leaving 15 bases between the germline ends. CDR3 length equals 14 residues. CDR1 is SGHKS and CDR2 is YYEKEE in the germline V gene (reference sequence). The CDR3, as DNA: TGTGCCAGCAGCCCGGGAGCAGGGAGGAATGAGCAGTTCTTC. This sequence encodes CASSPGAGRNEQFF.

The chain combines TRBV30 with TRBJ2-1; D perhaps matches TRBD1 (5 bases). CDR1 GTSNPN and CDR2 SVGIG come from the germline V gene (reference sequence). The CDR3 sequence is 14 residues long. Trimming stripped 6 bases from V and 8 bases from J, with 20 bases between. CDR3 protein: CACPRVDTGYEQFF. DNA for the CDR3: TGTGCCTGCCCCCGAGTGGACACGGGCTATGAGCAGTTCTTC. Looking up the rest from reference TRBV30 and TRBJ2-1 gives the full variable domain: SQTIHQWPATLVQPVGSPLSLECTVEGTSNPNLYWYRQAAGRGLQLLFYSVGIGQISSEVPQNLSASRPQDRQFILSSKKLLLSDSGFYLCACPRVDTGYEQFFGPGTRLTVL.

The V and J genes are TRBV5-8 and TRBJ2-2, with 11 bases lining up with TRBD2. V lost 0 bases and J lost 6; bases outside the gene matches: 7. Germline V gene lookup returns CDR1 SGHTS and CDR2 YDEGEE. CDR3 size: 17 residues. The CDR3 coding sequence is TGTGCCAGCAGCTTGGGACTAGCGGGAATCGGACCCGGGGAGCTGTTTTTT. Its translation: CASSLGLAGIGPGELFF.